This is a list of T cell receptor beta chains from one sample in a study of Ad26.COV2.S vaccination and SARS-CoV-2 variants. Some clones are missing from TCRdb's copy, which holds only in-frame ones; the method was immunoSEQ multiplex PCR. This table holds about 390,000 clones, approximately 91% found once. Source: peripheral blood, taken in a trial of Ad26.COV2.S vaccine versus placebo. These TCRs come from a person aged 18-60 years who received the Ad26.COV2.S COVID-19 vaccine or a placebo. Each CDR3 is given with its conserved first and last residue. The D gene is left open where the match is weak. Clone sizes are given selectively: once, few, many, or a class where the clone is expanded.

D	V	J	size	CDR3	DNA
NA	TRBV4-1	TRBJ2-5	NA	CASSQAGTLIQETQYF	TGCGCCAGCAGCCAGGCCGGGACTCTAATCCAAGAGACCCAGTACTTC
NA	TRBV7-9	TRBJ1-1	NA	CASSLAGRGTEAFF	TGTGCCAGCAGCTTAGCGGGGAGGGGCACTGAAGCTTTCTTT
NA	TRBV2	TRBJ1-2	NA	CASSVITGQDGYTF	TGTGCCAGCAGCGTGATAACAGGGCAGGACGGCTACACCTTC
NA	TRBV5-1	TRBJ2-5	NA	CASSPREGEWETQYF	TGCGCCAGCAGCCCACGAGAGGGAGAGTGGGAGACCCAGTACTTC
NA	TRBV6-5	TRBJ1-2	NA	CASRYLGTYGYTF	TGTGCCAGCAGGTATCTGGGGACCTATGGCTACACCTTC
NA	TRBV5-4	TRBJ1-3	few	CASSIDGAGNTIYF	TGTGCCAGCAGCATCGACGGGGCGGGAAACACCATATATTTT
NA	TRBV10-3	TRBJ2-4	NA	CAIRQGNGNIQYF	TGTGCCATCAGACAGGGAAATGGAAACATTCAGTACTTC
NA	TRBV5-4	TRBJ2-1	NA	CASSLLGGSRDEQFF	TGTGCCAGCAGCTTGTTAGGAGGCTCCAGGGATGAGCAGTTCTTC
TRBD2	TRBV7-9	TRBJ2-1	NA	CASSLSGGALNEQFF	TGTGCCAGCAGCTTAAGCGGGGGGGCCCTCAATGAGCAGTTCTTC
TRBD1	TRBV27	TRBJ1-1	NA	CASSSPLVRGVNTEAFF	TGTGCCAGCAGTTCCCCCCTCGTCAGGGGGGTCAACACTGAAGCTTTCTTT
NA	TRBV7-9	TRBJ1-2	NA	CASSLHPGGDGYTF	TGTGCCAGCAGCTTACACCCGGGAGGGGATGGCTACACCTTC
NA	TRBV2	TRBJ1-2	NA	CASSENDPAYGYTF	TGTGCCAGCAGTGAAAATGATCCAGCCTATGGCTACACCTTC
TRBD2	TRBV7-6	TRBJ2-5	NA	CASGGGANLKETQYF	TGTGCCAGCGGCGGGGGGGCCAATTTAAAAGAGACCCAGTACTTC
NA	TRBV12-3/TRBV12-4	TRBJ1-2	few	CASSSRTDGYTF	TGTGCCAGCAGTTCGAGGACAGATGGCTACACCTTC
NA	TRBV12-3/TRBV12-4	TRBJ1-4	NA	CASSRSTNEKLFF	TGTGCCAGCAGTCGGTCAACTAATGAAAAACTGTTTTTT
NA	TRBV24-1	TRBJ2-2	NA	CATSEVGRTGELFF	TGTGCCACCTCCGAGGTTGGGCGCACCGGGGAGCTGTTTTTT
TRBD1	TRBV19	TRBJ2-1	NA	CASTNRPGTESGNEQFF	TGTGCCAGTACAAATCGCCCCGGGACAGAGTCTGGCAATGAGCAGTTCTTC
NA	TRBV7-9	TRBJ2-4	NA	CASSPRTAYFKNIQYF	TGTGCCAGCAGCCCTCGGACAGCCTATTTCAAAAACATTCAGTACTTC
NA	TRBV27	TRBJ1-1	NA	CASSLGLNTEAFF	TGTGCCAGCAGTTTAGGACTGAACACTGAAGCTTTCTTT
NA	TRBV5-4	TRBJ2-1	NA	CASSSSDNEQFF	TGTGCCAGCAGCTCTTCCGACAATGAGCAGTTCTTC
NA	TRBV3-1/TRBV3-2	TRBJ1-1	NA	CASSQDLAGYTEAFF	TGTGCCAGCAGCCAAGATTTAGCGGGGTACACTGAAGCTTTCTTT
NA	TRBV2	TRBJ1-6	few	CASSDEFNSPLHF	TGTGCCAGCAGCGACGAATTCAATTCACCCCTCCACTTT
NA	TRBV6-2/TRBV6-3	TRBJ2-7	NA	CASSRAYEQYF	TGTGCCAGCAGTCGGGCCTACGAGCAGTACTTC
NA	TRBV19	TRBJ1-6	NA	CASRPRLDSPLHF	TGTGCCAGTAGACCTCGCCTCGATTCACCCCTCCACTTT
TRBD1	TRBV2	TRBJ2-1	NA	CASSGTGGLYNEQFF	TGTGCCAGCAGTGGGACAGGGGGGCTTTACAATGAGCAGTTCTTC
NA	TRBV7-9	TRBJ2-1	few	CASSLRDNEQFF	TGTGCCAGCAGCCTCAGGGACAATGAGCAGTTCTTC
NA	TRBV5-4	TRBJ1-2	NA	CASRLTGINGYTF	TGTGCCAGCAGATTAACAGGGATTAATGGCTACACCTTC
NA	TRBV6-5	TRBJ2-5	NA	CASSPDRQETQYF	TGTGCCAGCAGTCCAGACAGACAAGAGACCCAGTACTTC
NA	TRBV19	TRBJ1-1	NA	CASTPPGENTEAFF	TGTGCCAGTACCCCACCCGGGGAGAACACTGAAGCTTTCTTT
NA	TRBV2	TRBJ2-1	NA	CASSLSGYEQFF	TGTGCCAGCAGTTTATCGGGGTATGAGCAGTTCTTC
NA	TRBV4-1	TRBJ2-7	NA	CASSQLRGDEQYF	TGCGCCAGCAGCCAATTACGTGGGGACGAGCAGTACTTC
TRBD1	TRBV12-3/TRBV12-4	TRBJ2-7	NA	CASSLGQGVEQYF	TGTGCCAGCAGTCTAGGACAGGGCGTCGAGCAGTACTTC
NA	TRBV7-9	TRBJ2-3	NA	CASSFKAAQGTDTQYF	TGTGCCAGCAGCTTTAAGGCAGCCCAAGGCACAGATACGCAGTATTTT
TRBD1	TRBV10-3	TRBJ1-1	NA	CAISDPQGKGNTEAFF	TGTGCCATCAGTGACCCACAGGGGAAGGGGAACACTGAAGCTTTCTTT
TRBD1	TRBV5-1	TRBJ1-1	NA	CASSPNRGEAFF	TGCGCCAGCAGCCCTAACAGGGGTGAAGCTTTCTTT
NA	TRBV7-8	TRBJ2-7	NA	CASSPQETRHYEQYF	TGTGCCAGCAGCCCACAGGAAACTAGACACTACGAGCAGTACTTC
NA	TRBV3-1/TRBV3-2	TRBJ1-3	NA	CASSQDQGNTIYF	TGTGCCAGCAGCCAAGATCAGGGAAACACCATATATTTT
TRBD1	TRBV4-1	TRBJ1-3	NA	CASSQGTGSGNTIYF	TGCGCCAGCAGCCAAGGGACAGGGTCCGGAAACACCATATATTTT
NA	TRBV19	TRBJ2-5	NA	CASSIRAWRETQYF	TGTGCCAGTAGTATCCGGGCCTGGCGGGAGACCCAGTACTTC
NA	TRBV2	TRBJ1-1	NA	CASSAVFPLVNTEAFF	TGTGCCAGCAGTGCGGTATTCCCTTTAGTGAACACTGAAGCTTTCTTT
NA	TRBV7-8	TRBJ1-2	NA	CASSQTASTNYGYTF	TGTGCCAGCAGCCAGACAGCTTCTACTAACTATGGCTACACCTTC
TRBD1	TRBV5-1	TRBJ1-4	NA	CASSQTGSTNEKLFF	TGCGCCAGCAGCCAGACAGGGTCAACTAATGAAAAACTGTTTTTT
NA	TRBV7-9	TRBJ1-2	once	CASSLPLDRPNYGYTF	TGTGCCAGCAGCTTACCGCTGGACAGACCTAACTATGGCTACACCTTC
NA	TRBV6-5	TRBJ1-2	once	CASSYSPQGDYGYTF	TGTGCCAGCAGTTACTCCCCACAGGGAGACTATGGCTACACCTTC
NA	TRBV19	TRBJ1-5	NA	CASSIDGIRTFDQPQHF	TGTGCCAGTAGTATAGATGGTATAAGGACATTCGATCAGCCCCAGCATTTT